These 23 T cell receptor beta chains share one sample of origin, sequenced in a study of blood T cell repertoires in COVID-19. Only in-frame clones appear in the TCRdb table, and some are missing; sequencing was by immunoSEQ multiplex PCR. The sample holds over 400,000 clones, 70% to 90% seen once. Sequencing was done on a sample of PBMCs or T cells enriched from blood (not recorded which). These receptors all come from a woman aged 60 to 75 who had recovered from COVID-19.

The V gene is TRBV28, the J gene TRBJ2-3; D unresolved. The germline CDR1 and CDR2 sequences are MDHEN and SYDVKM. The CDR3 covers 13 residues. Trimming shortened V by 8 bases and J by 4 bases, and 13 bases separated the two germline ends. The DNA of the CDR3 is TGTGCCAGCCGAGGAACCGCCGCAGATACGCAGTATTTT. This codes for CASRGTAADTQYF.

V is TRBV19 and J is TRBJ2-1; D gene ambiguous. Trimming cost V 5 bases and J 6 bases, with 11 bases left between them. The CDR3 covers 13 residues. CDR1 and CDR2 from the germline V gene are LNHDA and SQIVND (reference sequence). Here the CDR3 DNA reads TGTGCCAGTAGTTCGGGTTCCGCCAATGAGCAGTTCTTC. Translating it yields CASSSGSANEQFF. The whole variable domain, remainder taken from reference TRBV19 and TRBJ2-1, is DGGITQSPKYLFRKEGQNVTLSCEQNLNHDAMYWYRQDPGQGLRLIYYSQIVNDFQKGDIAEGYSVSREKKESFPLTVTSAQKNPTAFYLCASSSGSANEQFFGPGTRLTVL.

The chain links TRBV2 to TRBJ1-2; possible D gene TRBD1, 6 bases. The CDR3 is 14 residues long. The germline CDR1 and CDR2 sequences are SNHLY and FYNNEI. The germline V and J ends were trimmed by 7 bases and 5 bases, with 17 bases remaining between them. The CDR3 DNA follows: TGTGCCAGCACCACAGGGACCGTTGCTTATGGCTACACCTTC. Translating it yields CASTTGTVAYGYTF.

The J gene is TRBJ2-1, the V gene TRBV7-2; D not resolved. Germline V gene data show CDR1 as SGHTA and CDR2 as FQGNSA. The CDR3 length is 16 residues. Trimming stripped 4 bases from V and 0 bases from J, with 13 bases between. CDR3 amino acids: CASSSSGASSYNEQFF. Written as DNA, the CDR3 is TGTGCCAGCAGCTCGTCAGGTGCAAGCTCCTACAATGAGCAGTTCTTC.

V usage is TRBV3-1 (or the pseudogene TRBV3-2) and J usage is TRBJ1-2, with a tentative D call TRBD1 (5 bases). The CDR3 has 14 amino acids. Germline assignment: CDR1 LGHDT and CDR2 YNNKEL (reference sequence). The V end was cut by 1 base, the J end by 1 base, with 7 bases between. As DNA, the CDR3 is TGTGCCAGCAGCCAAGTCAGGGTTAACTATGGCTACACCTTC. Residues: CASSQVRVNYGYTF.

This clone was detected only once. V is TRBV29-1 and J is TRBJ1-3; D is undetermined. The V gene lost 1 base and the J gene lost 0 bases, with 4 bases spanning the gap. This CDR3 spans 13 amino acids. Germline V gene sequence: CDR1 SQVTM, CDR2 ANQGSEA. This CDR3 is CSVEGASGNTIYF. The CDR3 nucleotides are TGCAGCGTTGAAGGGGCCTCTGGAAACACCATATATTTT.

J is TRBJ1-3 and V is TRBV14; D is ambiguous. The CDR3 extends over 13 amino acids. Germline V gene lookup returns CDR1 SGHDN and CDR2 FVKESK. Trimming cost V 2 bases and J 9 bases, with 11 bases left between them. CDR3 loop: CASSQILYGTIYF. DNA of the CDR3: TGTGCCAGCAGCCAAATCCTATACGGCACCATATATTTT.

This clone was observed once. The chain recombines TRBV10-3 with TRBJ1-2, with 9 nucleotides matching TRBD1. V trimming: 0 bases; J trimming: 1 base; junction bases outside the gene matches: 6. The CDR3 runs 17 residues. Germline lookup yields CDR1 ENHRY and CDR2 SYGVKD. The CDR3 sequence: CAISESVGQGSNYGYTF. As DNA, the CDR3 is TGTGCCATCAGTGAGTCGGTGGGACAGGGAAGTAACTATGGCTACACCTTC.

This rearrangement joins TRBV11-2 to TRBJ1-2; D uncertain. The CDR3 contains 13 residues. The V and J ends lost 2 bases and 8 bases respectively, with 12 bases between them. Germline V gene data show CDR1 as SGHAT and CDR2 as FQNNGV. CDR3 sequence reads: CASSLSGGGGYTF. CDR3 nucleotide sequence: TGTGCCAGCAGCTTATCGGGTGGCGGGGGCTACACCTTC.

The chain employs TRBV2 and TRBJ2-5, with unresolved D. Germline CDR1 SNHLY, CDR2 FYNNEI. The V end lost 4 bases, the J end lost 4 bases, and 7 bases lay between the germline ends. There are 12 residues in the CDR3. The CDR3 coding sequence is TGTGCCAGCAGTGGACTGGGAGAGACCCAGTACTTC. It translates to CASSGLGETQYF.

This CDR3 reads CASSPRTGGRNTEAFF. CDR3 bases: TGTGCCAGCAGCCCAAGGACAGGGGGCAGAAACACTGAAGCTTTCTTT. The V and J genes are TRBV13 and TRBJ1-1; 11 nucleotides agree with TRBD1. With V trimmed by 5 bases and J by 2 bases, 7 bases remained unmatched. The germline V gene has CDR1 PRHDT and CDR2 FYEKMQ (reference sequence). The CDR3 sequence is 16 residues long.

Concerning this clone: The sample contains more than one DNA sequence encoding this CDR3. V gene TRBV19 combines with J gene TRBJ2-1; no clear D gene. Trimming stripped 6 bases from V and 0 bases from J, with 9 bases between. This CDR3 comprises 14 residues. Germline CDR1 and CDR2: LNHDA and SQIVND (reference sequence). CDR3 amino acids: CASSRESSYNEQFF. The CDR3 nucleotides read TGTGCCAGTAGCCGCGAGAGCTCCTACAATGAGCAGTTCTTC.

The chain joins TRBV3-1 (or the pseudogene TRBV3-2) to TRBJ1-3; 7 bases agree with TRBD1. V shed 3 bases and J 4 bases; nucleotides not matched to a gene: 9. The germline CDR1 and CDR2 sequences are LGHDT and YNNKEL (reference sequence). The CDR3 contains 16 residues. CDR3 DNA: TGTGCCAGCAGCCAGCCACAGGGGTCGGGAGGAAACACCATATATTTT. It yields the protein CASSQPQGSGGNTIYF.

The genes are TRBV6-4 and TRBJ2-4; 10 nucleotides match TRBD2. This CDR3 comprises 14 residues. CDR1 and CDR2 (germline): MRHNA, SNTAGT. V was pared by 6 bases and J by 8 bases, with 7 bases of the junction left unmatched. In DNA, the CDR3 is TGTGCCAGCAGCCCACTAGCGGGGTCTGACATTCAGTACTTC. Residues: CASSPLAGSDIQYF.

This rearrangement joins TRBV2 to TRBJ1-1, with 8 bases that match TRBD1. This CDR3 spans 15 amino acids. CDR1 and CDR2 (germline): SNHLY, FYNNEI. Unmatched junction bases numbered 10, after V lost 6 bases and J lost 4 bases. The chain's CDR3 is CASRVDGTGGTEAFF. The CDR3 region has the DNA TGTGCCAGCAGGGTCGACGGGACAGGAGGCACTGAAGCTTTCTTT.

The V and J genes are TRBV5-6 and TRBJ1-4; perhaps TRBD1 as D (6 bases). Germline V gene lookup returns CDR1 SGHDT and CDR2 YYEEEE. The V and J ends lost 4 bases and 5 bases respectively, with 15 bases between them. This CDR3 is 15 amino acids long. CDR3 loop: CASSPVGGANEKLFF. DNA for the CDR3: TGTGCCAGCAGCCCGGTAGGGGGGGCAAATGAAAAACTGTTTTTT.

This clone was seen only a few times. This rearrangement joins TRBV30 to TRBJ1-6; 7 bases are a match to TRBD1. J gave up 13 bases and V 5 bases, and 14 bases lay outside the gene matches. Germline V gene sequence: CDR1 GTSNPN, CDR2 SVGIG (reference sequence). The CDR3 covers 14 residues. The DNA of the CDR3 is TGTGCCTGGGCCGATGACAGGGCCCCATCGCCCCTCCACTTT. This translates into CAWADDRAPSPLHF.

The genes are TRBV2 and TRBJ1-4; D possibly corresponds to TRBD1 (6 bases). Germline loops: CDR1 SNHLY, CDR2 FYNNEI. The CDR3 runs 15 residues. Trimming pared 6 bases from V and 8 bases from J, leaving 19 bases between. The CDR3 DNA sequence: TGTGCCAGCAGCTCCCCCGGGACAAGAGGGGAAAAACTGTTTTTT. Amino acids: CASSSPGTRGEKLFF. Full variable domain (remainder filled in from reference TRBV2 and TRBJ1-4): EPEVTQTPSHQVTQMGQEVILRCVPISNHLYFYWYRQILGQKVEFLVSFYNNEISEKSEIFDDQFSVERPDGSNFTLKIRSTKLEDSAMYFCASSSPGTRGEKLFFGSGTQLSVL.

This sequence joins TRBV6-5 and TRBJ1-5; D gene unclear. The CDR3 length is 13 residues. CDR1 and CDR2 from the germline V gene are MNHEY and SVGAGI. Trimming removed 8 bases from V and 0 bases from J, with 8 bases in between. Written as DNA, the CDR3 is TGTGCCAGCGGAGCCTTTAGCAATCAGCCCCAGCATTTT. Its protein product is CASGAFSNQPQHF.

The V call is TRBV3-1 (or the pseudogene TRBV3-2), the J call TRBJ2-2; D perhaps matches TRBD2 (6 bases). CDR1 and CDR2 from the germline V gene are LGHDT and YNNKEL (reference sequence). The CDR3 covers 15 residues. The germline V and J ends were trimmed by 1 base and 5 bases, with 11 bases remaining between them. CDR3 in DNA: TGTGCCAGCAGCCAAGGCTGGGGAGGTACCGGGGAGCTGTTTTTT. Translation: CASSQGWGGTGELFF.

The gene calls are TRBV2 and TRBJ2-2; TRBD1 might be the D (5 bases). Germline V gene sequence: CDR1 SNHLY, CDR2 FYNNEI. The V end lost 4 bases, the J end lost 1 base, and 7 bases lay between the germline ends. This CDR3 has 14 residues. CDR3 in DNA: TGTGCCAGCAGTGGGGGCGGGAACACCGGGGAGCTGTTTTTT. This sequence encodes CASSGGGNTGELFF. The whole variable domain, remainder taken from reference TRBV2 and TRBJ2-2, is EPEVTQTPSHQVTQMGQEVILRCVPISNHLYFYWYRQILGQKVEFLVSFYNNEISEKSEIFDDQFSVERPDGSNFTLKIRSTKLEDSAMYFCASSGGGNTGELFFGEGSRLTVL.

To note about this clone: Different DNA sequences within this sample yield the same CDR3. This chain links TRBV19 with TRBJ1-5; D gene uncertain. The V end lost 0 bases, the J end lost 6 bases, and 9 bases lay between the germline ends. The CDR3 is made up of 14 amino acids. Germline CDR1 reads LNHDA; CDR2 reads SQIVND (reference sequence). CDR3 region: CASSIESRGQPQHF. CDR3 nucleotide sequence: TGTGCCAGTAGTATAGAGTCCCGGGGTCAGCCCCAGCATTTT.

The chain has TRBV6-5 and TRBJ2-7, with 7 bases lining up with TRBD1. The CDR3 contains 15 residues. Germline values: CDR1 MNHEY, CDR2 SVGAGI. The ends lost 8 bases at V and 0 bases at J; junction bases unmatched: 10. The CDR3 spells CASVGWTGLSYEQYV. The CDR3 DNA reads TGTGCCAGCGTGGGATGGACAGGCCTCTCCTACGAGCAGTACGTC.